This TCR beta chain stems from a study of blood T cell repertoires in COVID-19. Sequencing used immunoSEQ multiplex PCR; TCRdb keeps in-frame clones, though not all of them. Of about 66,000 clones listed, roughly nine tenths are singletons. This clone was detected a few times. The germline V gene encodes CDR1 SGHTA and CDR2 FQGTGA. There are 13 residues in the CDR3. V was shortened by 6 bases and J by 7 bases, with 15 bases between the two germline ends. This receptor was identified in a human donor in a cohort sampled during active COVID-19. Material: peripheral blood. This chain joins TRBV7-3 and TRBJ2-5; TRBD2 is a possible D gene (6 bases). The CDR3, as DNA: TGTGCCAGCAGTTCCGGGACTGGTGGGACCCAGTACTTC. It is translated as CASSSGTGGTQYF.